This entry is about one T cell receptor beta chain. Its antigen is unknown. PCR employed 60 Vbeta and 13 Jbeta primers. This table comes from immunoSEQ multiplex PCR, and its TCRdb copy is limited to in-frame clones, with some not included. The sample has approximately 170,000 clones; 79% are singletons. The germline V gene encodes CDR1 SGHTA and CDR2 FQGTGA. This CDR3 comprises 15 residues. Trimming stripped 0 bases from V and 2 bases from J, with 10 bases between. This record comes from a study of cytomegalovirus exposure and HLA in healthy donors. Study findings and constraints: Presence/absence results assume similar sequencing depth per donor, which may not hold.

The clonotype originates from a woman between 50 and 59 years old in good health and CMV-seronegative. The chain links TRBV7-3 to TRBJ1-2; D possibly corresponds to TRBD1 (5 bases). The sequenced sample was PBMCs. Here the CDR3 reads CASSLTPGLNYGYTF. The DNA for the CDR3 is TGTGCCAGCAGCTTAACTCCAGGGTTAAACTATGGCTACACCTTC.